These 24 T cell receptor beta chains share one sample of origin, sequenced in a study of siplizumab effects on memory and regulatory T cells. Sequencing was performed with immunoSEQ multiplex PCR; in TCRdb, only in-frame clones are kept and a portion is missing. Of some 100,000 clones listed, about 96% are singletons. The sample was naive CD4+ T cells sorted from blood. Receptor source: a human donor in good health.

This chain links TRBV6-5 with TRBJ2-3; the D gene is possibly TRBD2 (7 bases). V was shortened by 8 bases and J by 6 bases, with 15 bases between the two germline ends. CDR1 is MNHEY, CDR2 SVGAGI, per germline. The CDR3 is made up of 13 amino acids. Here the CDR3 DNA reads TGTGCCAGCGGTACGGGGGGCCGGGATACGCAGTATTTT. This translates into CASGTGGRDTQYF.

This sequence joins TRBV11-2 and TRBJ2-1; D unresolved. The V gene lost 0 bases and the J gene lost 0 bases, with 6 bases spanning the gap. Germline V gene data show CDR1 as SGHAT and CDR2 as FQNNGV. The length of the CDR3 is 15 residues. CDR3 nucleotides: TGTGCCAGCAGCTTAGAAACAAGCTCCTACAATGAGCAGTTCTTC. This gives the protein CASSLETSSYNEQFF.

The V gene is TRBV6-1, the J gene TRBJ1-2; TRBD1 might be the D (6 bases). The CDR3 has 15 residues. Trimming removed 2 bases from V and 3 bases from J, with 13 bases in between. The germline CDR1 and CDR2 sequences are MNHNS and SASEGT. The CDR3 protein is CASSELGTQDYGYTF. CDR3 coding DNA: TGTGCCAGCAGTGAACTTGGGACACAGGACTATGGCTACACCTTC.

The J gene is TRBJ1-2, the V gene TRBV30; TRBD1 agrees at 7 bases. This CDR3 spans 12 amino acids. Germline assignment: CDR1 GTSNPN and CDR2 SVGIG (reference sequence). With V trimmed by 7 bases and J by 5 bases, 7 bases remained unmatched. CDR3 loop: CALEGAQYGYTF. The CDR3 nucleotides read TGTGCCTTGGAGGGGGCGCAGTATGGCTACACCTTC.

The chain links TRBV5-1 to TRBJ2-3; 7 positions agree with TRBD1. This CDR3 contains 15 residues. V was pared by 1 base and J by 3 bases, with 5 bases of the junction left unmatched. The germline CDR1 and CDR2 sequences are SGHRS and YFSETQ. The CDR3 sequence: CASSLPQGVTDTQYF. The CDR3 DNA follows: TGCGCCAGCAGCTTGCCGCAGGGGGTAACAGATACGCAGTATTTT.

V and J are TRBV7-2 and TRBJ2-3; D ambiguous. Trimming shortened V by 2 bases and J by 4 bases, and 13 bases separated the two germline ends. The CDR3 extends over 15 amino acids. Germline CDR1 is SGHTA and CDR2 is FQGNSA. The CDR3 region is CASSLNLHPADTQYF. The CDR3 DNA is TGTGCCAGCAGCTTAAACCTCCACCCCGCAGATACGCAGTATTTT. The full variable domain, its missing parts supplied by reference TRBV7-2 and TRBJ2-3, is GAGVSQSPSNKVTEKGKDVELRCDPISGHTALYWYRQSLGQGLEFLIYFQGNSAPDKSGLPSDRFSAERTGGSVSTLTIQRTQQEDSAVYLCASSLNLHPADTQYFGPGTRLTVL.

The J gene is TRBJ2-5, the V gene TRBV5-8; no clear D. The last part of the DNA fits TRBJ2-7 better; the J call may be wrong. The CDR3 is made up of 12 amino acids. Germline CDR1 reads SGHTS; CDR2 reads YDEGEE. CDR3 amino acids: CASSQDLYEQYF. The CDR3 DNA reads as TGTGCCAGCAGCCAGGACCTTTACGAGCAGTACTTC.

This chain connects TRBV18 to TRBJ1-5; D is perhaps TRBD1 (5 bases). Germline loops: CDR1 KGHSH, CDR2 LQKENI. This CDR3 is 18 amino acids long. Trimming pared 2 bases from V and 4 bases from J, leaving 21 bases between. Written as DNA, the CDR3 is TGTGCCAGCTCACCAGGGTTTCTCGGGGGATTGAGGAATCAGCCCCAGCATTTT. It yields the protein CASSPGFLGGLRNQPQHF.

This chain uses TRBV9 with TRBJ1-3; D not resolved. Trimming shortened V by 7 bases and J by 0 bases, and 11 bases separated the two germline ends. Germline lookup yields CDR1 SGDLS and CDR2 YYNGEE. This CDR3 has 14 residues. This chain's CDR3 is CASWGGSSGNTIYF. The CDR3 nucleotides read TGTGCCAGCTGGGGAGGTAGCTCTGGAAACACCATATATTTT.

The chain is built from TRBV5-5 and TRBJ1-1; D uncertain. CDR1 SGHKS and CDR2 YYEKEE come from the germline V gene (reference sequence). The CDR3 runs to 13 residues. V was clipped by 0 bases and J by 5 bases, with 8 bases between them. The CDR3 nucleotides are TGTGCCAGCAGCTTGGTCGCGGTGACTGAAGCTTTCTTT. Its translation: CASSLVAVTEAFF. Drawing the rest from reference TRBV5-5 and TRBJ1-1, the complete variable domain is DAGVTQSPTHLIKTRGQQVTLRCSPISGHKSVSWYQQVLGQGPQFIFQYYEKEERGRGNFPDRFSARQFPNYSSELNVNALLLGDSALYLCASSLVAVTEAFFGQGTRLTVV.

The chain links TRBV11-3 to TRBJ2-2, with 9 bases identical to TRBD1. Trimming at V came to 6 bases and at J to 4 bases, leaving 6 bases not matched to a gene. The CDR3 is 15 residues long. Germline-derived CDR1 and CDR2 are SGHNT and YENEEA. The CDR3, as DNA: TGTGCCAGCAGTCATGGGACAGGGACCACCGGGGAGCTGTTTTTT. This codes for CASSHGTGTTGELFF.

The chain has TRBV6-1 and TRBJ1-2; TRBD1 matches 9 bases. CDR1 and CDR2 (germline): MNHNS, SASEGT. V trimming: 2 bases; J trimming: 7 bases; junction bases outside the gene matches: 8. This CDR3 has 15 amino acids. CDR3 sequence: CASSERGQGLLGYTF. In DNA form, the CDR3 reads TGTGCCAGCAGTGAACGAGGACAGGGGCTTCTTGGCTACACCTTC.

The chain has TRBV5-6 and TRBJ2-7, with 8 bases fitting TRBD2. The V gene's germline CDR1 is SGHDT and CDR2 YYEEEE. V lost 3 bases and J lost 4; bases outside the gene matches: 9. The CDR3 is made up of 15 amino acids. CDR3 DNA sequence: TGTGCCAGCAGCTGGGGCGCGGGGGGCCTATACGAGCAGTACTTC. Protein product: CASSWGAGGLYEQYF.

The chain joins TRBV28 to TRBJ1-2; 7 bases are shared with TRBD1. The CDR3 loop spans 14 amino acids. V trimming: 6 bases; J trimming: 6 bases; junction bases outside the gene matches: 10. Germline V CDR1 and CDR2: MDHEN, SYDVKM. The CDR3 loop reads CASSDPGGLHGYTF. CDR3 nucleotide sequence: TGTGCCAGCAGCGACCCAGGGGGTCTTCATGGCTACACCTTC.

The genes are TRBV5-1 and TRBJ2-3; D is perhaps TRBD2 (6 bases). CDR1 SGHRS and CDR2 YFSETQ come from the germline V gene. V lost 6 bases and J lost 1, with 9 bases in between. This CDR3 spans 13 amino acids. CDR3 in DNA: TGCGCCAGCACCGTAGCGGGCACAGATACGCAGTATTTT. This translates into CASTVAGTDTQYF.

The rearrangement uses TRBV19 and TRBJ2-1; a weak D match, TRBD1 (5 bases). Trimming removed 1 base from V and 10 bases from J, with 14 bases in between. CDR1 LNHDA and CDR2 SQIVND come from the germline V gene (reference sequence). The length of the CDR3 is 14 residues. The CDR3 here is CASSIVAGPGEQFF. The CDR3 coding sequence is TGTGCCAGTAGTATAGTCGCAGGGCCCGGCGAGCAGTTCTTC.

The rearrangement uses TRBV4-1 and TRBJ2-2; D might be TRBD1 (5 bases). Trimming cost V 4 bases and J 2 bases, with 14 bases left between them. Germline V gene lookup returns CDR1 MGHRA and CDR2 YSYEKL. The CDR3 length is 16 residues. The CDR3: CASSLRKQGNTGELFF. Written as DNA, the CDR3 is TGCGCCAGCAGCCTTCGGAAGCAGGGTAACACCGGGGAGCTGTTTTTT.

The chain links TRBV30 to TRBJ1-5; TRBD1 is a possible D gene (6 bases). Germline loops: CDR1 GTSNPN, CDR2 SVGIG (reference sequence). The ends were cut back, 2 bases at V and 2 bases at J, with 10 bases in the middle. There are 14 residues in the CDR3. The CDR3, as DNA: TGTGCCTGGAGTAGAGGGGGGGGCAATCAGCCCCAGCATTTT. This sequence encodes CAWSRGGGNQPQHF.

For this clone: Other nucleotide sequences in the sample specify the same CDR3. The CDR3 nucleotides read TGCGCCAGCAGCTTGGCGGGACTGCTCTCTGGAAACACCATATATTTT. Translated, it gives CASSLAGLLSGNTIYF. The chain combines TRBV5-1 with TRBJ1-3; tentatively, D is TRBD1 (5 bases). V lost 0 bases to trimming and J lost 0 bases, with 10 bases between them. Germline-derived CDR1 and CDR2 are SGHRS and YFSETQ. CDR3 length equals 16 residues.

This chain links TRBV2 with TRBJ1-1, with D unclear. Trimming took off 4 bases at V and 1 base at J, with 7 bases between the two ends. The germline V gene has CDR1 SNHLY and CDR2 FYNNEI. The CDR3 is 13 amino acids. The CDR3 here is CASSGEGNTEAFF. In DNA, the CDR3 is TGTGCCAGCAGTGGGGAAGGGAACACTGAAGCTTTCTTT.

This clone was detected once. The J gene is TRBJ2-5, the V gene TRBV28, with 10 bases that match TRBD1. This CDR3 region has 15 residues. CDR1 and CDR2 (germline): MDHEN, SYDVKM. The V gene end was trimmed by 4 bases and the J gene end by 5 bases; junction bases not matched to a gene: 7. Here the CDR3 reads CASSSRGTGAETQYF. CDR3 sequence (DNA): TGTGCCAGCAGTTCCCGGGGGACAGGGGCGGAGACCCAGTACTTC.

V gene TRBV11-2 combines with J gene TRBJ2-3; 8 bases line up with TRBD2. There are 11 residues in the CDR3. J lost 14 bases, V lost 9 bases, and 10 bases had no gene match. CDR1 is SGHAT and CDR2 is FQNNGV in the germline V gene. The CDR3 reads CASEGGGGTYF. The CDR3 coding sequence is TGTGCCAGTGAGGGCGGCGGGGGGACGTATTTT.

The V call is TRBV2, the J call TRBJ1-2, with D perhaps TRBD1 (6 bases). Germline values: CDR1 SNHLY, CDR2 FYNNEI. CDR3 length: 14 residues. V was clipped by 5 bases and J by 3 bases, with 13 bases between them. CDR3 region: CASSPTGWDYGYTF. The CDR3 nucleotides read TGTGCCAGCAGTCCCACAGGGTGGGACTATGGCTACACCTTC.

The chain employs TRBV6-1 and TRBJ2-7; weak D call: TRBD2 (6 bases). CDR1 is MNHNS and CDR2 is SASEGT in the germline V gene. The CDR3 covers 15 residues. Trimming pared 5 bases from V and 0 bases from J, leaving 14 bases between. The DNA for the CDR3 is TGTGCCAGCAGTCCCGGCGGGGCCAGCTCCTACGAGCAGTACTTC. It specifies CASSPGGASSYEQYF.